The 27 T cell receptor beta chains below come from one sample, sequenced in a study of blood T cell repertoires in COVID-19. Libraries were prepared by immunoSEQ multiplex PCR; TCRdb keeps only in-frame clonotypes and omits some of them. Of roughly 260,000 clones in the sample, about 80% are singletons; the top ten hold approximately 5%. Sequencing was performed on peripheral blood. All receptors derive from a woman of 80 years or more with active or convalescent COVID-19.

This chain joins TRBV30 and TRBJ1-3; tentatively, D is TRBD1 (6 bases). The CDR3 runs to 17 residues. Germline CDR1 and CDR2: GTSNPN and SVGIG (reference sequence). V shed 1 base and J shed 1 base, with 17 bases lying between them. The CDR3, as DNA: TGTGCCTGGAGTGATAAGGCCAGGGGTCTGTCTGGAAACACCATATATTTT. It translates to CAWSDKARGLSGNTIYF.

V is TRBV2 and J is TRBJ1-1; 9 bases line up with TRBD1. The CDR3 totals 15 residues. The germline gives CDR1 SNHLY, CDR2 FYNNEI. V trimming: 3 bases; J trimming: 1 base; junction bases outside the gene matches: 3. The CDR3 sequence is CASSDPGQGNTEAFF. The DNA of the CDR3 is TGTGCCAGCAGTGACCCGGGACAGGGGAACACTGAAGCTTTCTTT.

This chain joins TRBV5-1 and TRBJ1-5; a possible D gene is TRBD1 (6 bases). Trimming took 4 bases from V and 1 from J, leaving 9 bases between them. The CDR3 is 14 amino acids. The germline V gene encodes CDR1 SGHRS and CDR2 YFSETQ. CDR3 region: CASSPGQSNQPQHF. For the CDR3, the DNA is TGCGCCAGCAGCCCTGGACAGAGCAATCAGCCCCAGCATTTT.

V is TRBV29-1 and J is TRBJ1-2; D remains unclear. Germline V gene data show CDR1 as SQVTM and CDR2 as ANQGSEA. CDR3 length: 12 amino acids. V lost 7 bases, J lost 2 bases, and 11 bases lay in between. In nucleotides, the CDR3 is TGCAGCGCCGAACCAGCGAACTATGGCTACACCTTC. Encoded protein: CSAEPANYGYTF.

This clone came up a few times. The genes are TRBV2 and TRBJ2-7; the match to TRBD1 covers 10 bases. Germline CDR1 is SNHLY and CDR2 is FYNNEI. V trimming: 7 bases; J trimming: 3 bases; junction bases outside the gene matches: 9. CDR3 size: 15 residues. The CDR3 nucleotides are TGTGCCAGCAACCCGGACGGGGACAGGGGCTACGAGCAGTACTTC. The encoded protein is CASNPDGDRGYEQYF. Complete variable domain (other parts from reference TRBV2 and TRBJ2-7): EPEVTQTPSHQVTQMGQEVILRCVPISNHLYFYWYRQILGQKVEFLVSFYNNEISEKSEIFDDQFSVERPDGSNFTLKIRSTKLEDSAMYFCASNPDGDRGYEQYFGPGTRLTVT.

The rearrangement joins TRBV19 to TRBJ1-5; 9 bases are shared with TRBD1. CDR1 LNHDA and CDR2 SQIVND come from the germline V gene (reference sequence). J was trimmed by 5 bases and V by 2 bases; bases with no gene match: 4. This CDR3 spans 15 amino acids. The CDR3 nucleotides read TGTGCCAGTAGTATAAGGGACAGGGCTGATCAGCCCCAGCATTTT. It specifies CASSIRDRADQPQHF.

V is TRBV15 and J is TRBJ2-1, with a tentative D call TRBD2 (6 bases). Trimming removed 2 bases at V and 6 bases at J, with 14 bases between. Germline V gene sequence: CDR1 LNHNV, CDR2 YYDKDF (reference sequence). The CDR3 contains 15 residues. Written as DNA, the CDR3 is TGTGCCACCAGCAGAACTCGGGAGACGGTCAATGAGCAGTTCTTC. Translated, it gives CATSRTRETVNEQFF.

The chain carries TRBV19 and TRBJ1-1; D is unresolved. V lost 7 bases, J lost 3 bases, and 12 bases lay in between. CDR3 size: 13 residues. Germline CDR1 and CDR2: LNHDA and SQIVND (reference sequence). CDR3 nucleotides: TGTGCCAGTACCTCTCCCGGGGACACTGAAGCTTTCTTT. Its protein product is CASTSPGDTEAFF.

The rearrangement uses TRBV2 and TRBJ2-7, with TRBD1 matching over 7 bases. Germline CDR1 and CDR2: SNHLY and FYNNEI. The CDR3 totals 14 residues. V gave up 5 bases and J gave up 2 bases; unmatched junction bases: 6. Here the CDR3 reads CASSKNRGPYEQYF. Written as DNA, the CDR3 is TGTGCCAGCAGTAAAAACAGGGGCCCCTACGAGCAGTACTTC.

This chain joins TRBV5-6 and TRBJ2-7; the D gene is possibly TRBD1 (5 bases). The CDR3 covers 15 residues. Germline V lookup: CDR1 SGHDT, CDR2 YYEEEE. V lost 4 bases and J lost 3, with 17 bases in between. This chain's CDR3 is CASSINRRPYYEQYF. The CDR3 region has the DNA TGTGCCAGCAGCATCAACAGGCGACCTTACTACGAGCAGTACTTC.

The chain recombines TRBV27 with TRBJ2-7; 11 bases are shared with TRBD2. This CDR3 comprises 15 residues. CDR1 MNHEY and CDR2 SMNVEV come from the germline V gene (reference sequence). The ends lost 5 bases at V and 2 bases at J; junction bases unmatched: 5. The CDR3 protein is CASSPRLAGTYEQYF. The CDR3 DNA is TGTGCCAGCAGTCCAAGACTAGCGGGAACCTACGAGCAGTACTTC.

The V gene is TRBV3-1 (or the pseudogene TRBV3-2), the J gene TRBJ1-1; D remains unclear. The CDR3 has 13 amino acids. From germline, CDR1 is LGHDT and CDR2 YNNKEL (reference sequence). V shed 6 bases and J shed 1 base, with 9 bases lying between them. The CDR3 protein is CASRFTENTEAFF. DNA for the CDR3: TGTGCCAGCAGATTTACAGAGAACACTGAAGCTTTCTTT.

In DNA form, the CDR3 reads TGTGCCAGCAGTGAAGCAGCCACCTACGAGCAGTACTTC. This sequence encodes CASSEAATYEQYF. V and J are TRBV6-1 and TRBJ2-7; no clear D gene. The CDR3 sequence is 13 residues long. The germline V and J ends were trimmed by 0 bases and 2 bases, with 5 bases remaining between them. Germline-derived CDR1 and CDR2 are MNHNS and SASEGT.

The chain joins TRBV5-1 to TRBJ1-1, with D unclear. The germline V gene encodes CDR1 SGHRS and CDR2 YFSETQ. The CDR3 extends over 12 amino acids. V dropped 0 bases and J dropped 7 bases, with 7 bases sitting between them. As DNA, the CDR3 is TGCGCCAGCAGCTTGGGGGCAGGTGAAGCTTTCTTT. Encoded protein: CASSLGAGEAFF.

This chain uses TRBV5-6 with TRBJ1-1; the D gene is possibly TRBD1 (6 bases). The germline CDR1 and CDR2 sequences are SGHDT and YYEEEE. V was shortened by 1 base and J by 5 bases, with 9 bases between the two germline ends. This CDR3 spans 13 amino acids. The CDR3 sequence: CASSLTGRTEAFF. Here the CDR3 DNA reads TGTGCCAGCAGCTTGACAGGGCGAACTGAAGCTTTCTTT.

The chain carries TRBV9 and TRBJ2-1, with unresolved D. Trimming cost V 1 base and J 8 bases, with 4 bases left between them. Germline loops: CDR1 SGDLS, CDR2 YYNGEE. CDR3 length: 11 residues. The CDR3 DNA reads as TGTGCCAGCAGCGTATATGATGAGCAGTTCTTC. The encoded protein is CASSVYDEQFF.

This clone was seen more than once but under ten times. The chain links TRBV10-2 to TRBJ2-7; D not resolved. Trimming left V 6 bases short and J 2 bases short, with 14 bases between. The CDR3 is 14 residues long. The V gene's germline CDR1 is WSHSY and CDR2 SAAADI. This CDR3 reads CASRDRPDTYEQYF. CDR3 nucleotide sequence: TGCGCCAGCAGAGACCGCCCCGACACCTACGAGCAGTACTTC.

The V and J genes are TRBV3-1 (or the pseudogene TRBV3-2) and TRBJ2-3; 14 bases are a match to TRBD2. V gave up 0 bases and J gave up 6 bases; unmatched junction bases: 11. CDR1 and CDR2 (germline): LGHDT, YNNKEL (reference sequence). The CDR3 contains 19 residues. The CDR3 sequence is CASSQDSLRLAGGADTQYF. DNA for the CDR3: TGTGCCAGCAGCCAAGATTCCCTCCGACTAGCGGGAGGGGCGGATACGCAGTATTTT.

This chain joins TRBV7-2 and TRBJ1-2, with TRBD1 as a possible D gene (5 bases). CDR3 size: 14 residues. Germline loops: CDR1 SGHTA, CDR2 FQGNSA. V lost 6 bases, J lost 4 bases, and 15 bases lay in between. CDR3 residues: CASSRSGGFYGYTF. CDR3 nucleotides: TGTGCCAGCAGTCGATCCGGGGGATTCTATGGCTACACCTTC.

The V and J genes are TRBV6-5 and TRBJ1-5, with 8 positions matching TRBD1. The V gene's germline CDR1 is MNHEY and CDR2 SVGAGI. V was pared by 7 bases and J by 4 bases, with 3 bases of the junction left unmatched. This CDR3 is 13 amino acids long. This chain's CDR3 is CASIRQGNQPQHF. CDR3 DNA sequence: TGTGCCAGCATCCGACAGGGGAATCAGCCCCAGCATTTT.

CDR3 coding DNA: TGTGCCAGTAGCGGACAGGGCGACTATGGCTACACCTTC. Amino acids: CASSGQGDYGYTF. The rearrangement uses TRBV27 and TRBJ1-2; 8 bases map to TRBD1. The length of the CDR3 is 13 residues. Germline lookup yields CDR1 MNHEY and CDR2 SMNVEV (reference sequence). V gave up 9 bases and J gave up 3 bases; unmatched junction bases: 6.

This clone came up a few times. The chain employs TRBV12-3 or TRBV12-4 and TRBJ1-6; D is uncertain. V shed 3 bases and J shed 14 bases, with 14 bases lying between them. The CDR3 covers 13 residues. CDR3 loop: CASSFRGIFTLHF. The CDR3 DNA is TGTGCCAGCAGTTTCCGCGGAATTTTCACCCTCCACTTT.

The chain recombines TRBV10-3 with TRBJ1-2; D not resolved. The CDR3 has 14 residues. Deletions cut 0 bases from V and 5 bases from J, with 10 bases between. Germline CDR1 and CDR2: ENHRY and SYGVKD. The CDR3: CAISESQVGYGYTF. The CDR3 DNA follows: TGTGCCATCAGTGAGTCGCAGGTGGGTTATGGCTACACCTTC.

The V and J genes are TRBV19 and TRBJ2-6; weak D call: TRBD1 (6 bases). The CDR3 sequence is 16 residues long. The V end lost 7 bases, the J end lost 2 bases, and 15 bases lay between the germline ends. From germline, CDR1 is LNHDA and CDR2 SQIVND (reference sequence). The CDR3 region is CASTLQAGAGANVLTF. In nucleotides, the CDR3 is TGTGCCAGTACTCTCCAGGCAGGGGCTGGGGCCAACGTCCTGACTTTC.

The chain employs TRBV19 and TRBJ1-5, with 9 bases aligning to TRBD1. J lost 6 bases, V lost 7 bases, and 10 bases had no gene match. CDR3 length equals 15 residues. CDR1 LNHDA and CDR2 SQIVND come from the germline V gene (reference sequence). The CDR3 reads CASTQRGQGGQPQHF. In DNA form, the CDR3 reads TGTGCCAGTACCCAAAGGGGACAGGGCGGTCAGCCCCAGCATTTT. Using reference TRBV19 and TRBJ1-5 for the parts outside the CDR3, the full variable domain is DGGITQSPKYLFRKEGQNVTLSCEQNLNHDAMYWYRQDPGQGLRLIYYSQIVNDFQKGDIAEGYSVSREKKESFPLTVTSAQKNPTAFYLCASTQRGQGGQPQHFGDGTRLSIL.

The chain links TRBV4-2 to TRBJ1-6; 7 bases match TRBD1. Unmatched junction bases numbered 6, after V lost 1 base and J lost 9 bases. This CDR3 spans 15 amino acids. Germline loops: CDR1 LGHNA, CDR2 YNFKEQ. The DNA of the CDR3 is TGTGCCAGCAGCCAAGCCACAGGGGTAAGTTCACCCCTCCACTTT. Translation: CASSQATGVSSPLHF.

The gene calls are TRBV28 and TRBJ1-2; no definite D call. Trimming removed 3 bases at V and 3 bases at J, with 8 bases between. The CDR3 has 13 amino acids. Germline V gene sequence: CDR1 MDHEN, CDR2 SYDVKM. CDR3 sequence reads: CASSFVTDYGYTF. The CDR3, as DNA: TGTGCCAGCAGTTTTGTAACAGACTATGGCTACACCTTC.